Following are 30 T cell receptor beta chains from one sample sequenced in a study of blood T cell repertoires in COVID-19. TCRdb's table, derived via immunoSEQ multiplex PCR, lists solely in-frame clones and lacks some. The sample lists over 35,000 clones; more than 90% were seen once. Sequences were obtained from peripheral blood. The receptors stem from a man between 65 and 80 years old with active COVID-19.

This clone was seen only once. The V call is TRBV11-2, the J call TRBJ2-5; 9 nucleotides align to TRBD2. CDR3 length: 14 residues. J lost 4 bases, V lost 4 bases, and 4 bases had no gene match. Germline CDR1 reads SGHAT; CDR2 reads FQNNGV. The CDR3 here is CASSSLAGAETQYF. CDR3 coding DNA: TGTGCCAGCAGCTCATTAGCGGGAGCAGAGACCCAGTACTTC.

The genes are TRBV28 and TRBJ1-1; a weak D match, TRBD1 (6 bases). Trimming removed 6 bases at V and 9 bases at J, with 14 bases between. CDR1 and CDR2 (germline): MDHEN, SYDVKM. The CDR3 totals 12 residues. CDR3 amino acids: CASRRDTPKAFF. CDR3 nucleotide sequence: TGTGCCAGCAGAAGGGACACACCGAAAGCTTTCTTT. The full variable domain, with the rest looked up from reference TRBV28 and TRBJ1-1, is DVKVTQSSRYLVKRTGEKVFLECVQDMDHENMFWYRQDPGLGLRLIYFSYDVKMKEKGDIPEGYSVSREKKERFSLILESASTNQTSMYLCASRRDTPKAFFGQGTRLTVV.

A single count supports this clone. The chain links TRBV9 to TRBJ2-6; 7 nucleotides match TRBD1. The CDR3 extends over 20 amino acids. CDR1 SGDLS and CDR2 YYNGEE come from the germline V gene. After removal of 3 bases from V and 0 bases from J, the junction contained 15 bases not matched to a gene. The CDR3 loop is CASSEPLRQGNYSGANVLTF. CDR3 nucleotides: TGTGCCAGCAGCGAGCCCCTCCGACAGGGTAATTACTCTGGGGCCAACGTCCTGACTTTC.

V usage is TRBV6-2 or TRBV6-3 and J usage is TRBJ2-5; weak D call: TRBD2 (5 bases). This CDR3 comprises 14 residues. Between the trimmed V and J ends, which lost 6 bases and 4 bases, there was a span of 15 bases. Per the germline V gene, CDR1 is MNHEY and CDR2 is SVGEGT. CDR3 region: CASSSGLTRETQYF. As DNA, the CDR3 is TGTGCCAGCAGCTCCGGACTGACCAGAGAGACCCAGTACTTC.

This chain uses TRBV3-1 (or the pseudogene TRBV3-2) with TRBJ2-7; D perhaps matches TRBD2 (6 bases). Trimming stripped 7 bases from V and 2 bases from J, with 15 bases between. The CDR3 runs to 14 residues. Germline CDR1 is LGHDT and CDR2 is YNNKEL (reference sequence). The CDR3 sequence: CASTRHSGTYEQYF. DNA for the CDR3: TGTGCCAGCACGCGGCATAGCGGCACCTACGAGCAGTACTTC.

This chain links TRBV7-2 with TRBJ2-7, with TRBD2 as a possible D gene (5 bases). The CDR3 contains 15 residues. CDR1 and CDR2 (germline): SGHTA, FQGNSA. V was shortened by 1 base and J by 0 bases, with 10 bases between the two germline ends. The chain's CDR3 is CASSLVGESSYEQYF. The CDR3, as DNA: TGTGCCAGCAGCTTAGTTGGGGAGAGCTCCTACGAGCAGTACTTC.

The chain uses TRBV7-6 and TRBJ2-3; D is possibly TRBD1 (7 bases). V lost 5 bases and J lost 5, with 17 bases in between. CDR1 and CDR2 (germline): SGHVS, FNYEAQ. CDR3 length: 15 amino acids. This CDR3 is CASSQIQGGGDTQYF. The DNA of the CDR3 is TGTGCCAGCAGCCAGATCCAGGGGGGAGGAGATACGCAGTATTTT.

The chain employs TRBV28 and TRBJ1-2; D gene ambiguous. V dropped 1 base and J dropped 6 bases, with 9 bases sitting between them. Germline CDR1 reads MDHEN; CDR2 reads SYDVKM. The CDR3 has 13 amino acids. The CDR3 coding sequence is TGTGCCAGCAGTTTATCGGGGAGCCATGGCTACACCTTC. As protein: CASSLSGSHGYTF.

The sample holds a few counts of this clone. The J gene is TRBJ2-2, the V gene TRBV4-2; D not certain. The V end was cut by 3 bases, the J end by 4 bases, with 12 bases between. Germline V gene data show CDR1 as LGHNA and CDR2 as YNFKEQ. The CDR3 length is 15 residues. The CDR3 here is CASSHGLQATGELFF. The CDR3 DNA follows: TGTGCCAGCAGCCATGGGTTGCAGGCCACCGGGGAGCTGTTTTTT.

This clone was counted once. V gene TRBV7-9 combines with J gene TRBJ1-2; 7 bases are shared with TRBD1. The CDR3 consists of 13 residues. V lost 5 bases and J lost 5; bases outside the gene matches: 5. Germline V CDR1 and CDR2: SEHNR, FQNEAQ (reference sequence). The CDR3 DNA is TGTGCCAGCAGCCTGAGACAGGGTTATGGCTACACCTTC. It translates to CASSLRQGYGYTF.

J is TRBJ1-5 and V is TRBV2; TRBD1 might be the D (5 bases). Between the trimmed V and J ends, which lost 6 bases and 2 bases, there was a span of 11 bases. This CDR3 contains 14 residues. CDR1 SNHLY and CDR2 FYNNEI come from the germline V gene. This chain's CDR3 is CASSPGFGNQPQHF. In nucleotides, the CDR3 is TGTGCCAGCAGCCCAGGGTTCGGCAATCAGCCCCAGCATTTT.

The chain carries TRBV7-8 and TRBJ1-3; a possible D gene is TRBD1 (5 bases). There are 15 residues in the CDR3. V lost 5 bases and J lost 0, with 11 bases in between. From germline, CDR1 is SGHVS and CDR2 FQNEAQ. The CDR3 spells CASSRRRDSGNTIYF. CDR3 sequence (DNA): TGTGCCAGCAGCCGCCGCAGGGACTCTGGAAACACCATATATTTT.

V gene TRBV15 combines with J gene TRBJ1-1; TRBD1 is a possible D gene (5 bases). V lost 5 bases and J 2 bases, leaving 9 bases between the germline ends. This CDR3 region has 13 residues. The germline V gene encodes CDR1 LNHNV and CDR2 YYDKDF (reference sequence). The CDR3 bases are TGTGCCACCAGCGCGGGACTTAACACTGAAGCTTTCTTT. Its protein product is CATSAGLNTEAFF.

The chain recombines TRBV15 with TRBJ2-2; D possibly corresponds to TRBD2 (5 bases). Germline CDR1 and CDR2: LNHNV and YYDKDF (reference sequence). V gave up 0 bases and J gave up 6 bases, with 8 bases separating them. There are 14 residues in the CDR3. The CDR3 reads CATSRERVAGELFF. The CDR3 DNA reads as TGTGCCACCAGCAGAGAGAGGGTGGCCGGGGAGCTGTTTTTT.

The rearrangement links TRBV21-1 to TRBJ2-7; TRBD2 reflects the table's D call only, with no check against the DNA. TRBV21-1 is listed as a pseudogene. The CDR3 has 9 amino acids. The CDR3 nucleotides are TGTGCCAGCGTTATGGAGCAGTACTTC. Translating gives CASVMEQYF.

The chain employs TRBV7-8 and TRBJ2-3; 8 bases map to TRBD1. V shed 1 base and J 4 bases; nucleotides not matched to a gene: 1. Germline V lookup: CDR1 SGHVS, CDR2 FQNEAQ. The CDR3 totals 14 residues. DNA of the CDR3: TGTGCCAGCAGCTTAGAACAGGGGGCAGATACGCAGTATTTT. It codes for CASSLEQGADTQYF.

This clone showed up just once. The chain links TRBV23-1 to TRBJ2-7; 9 nucleotides line up with TRBD2. TRBV23-1 is flagged as an ORF with uncertain function. Trimming cost V 4 bases and J 4 bases; bases outside gene matches: 8. CDR3 size: 15 residues. The CDR3 loop is CASSRGGLAGYEQYF. As DNA, the CDR3 is TGCGCCAGCAGTCGGGGGGGACTAGCTGGTTACGAGCAGTACTTC.

Many counts were recorded for this clone. The chain combines TRBV19 with TRBJ2-2; 7 bases match TRBD2. The CDR3 has 13 amino acids. V was clipped by 6 bases and J by 6 bases; unmatched bases: 4. Germline CDR1 and CDR2: LNHDA and SQIVND (reference sequence). The CDR3 DNA reads as TGTGCCAGTAGCATGGCGGGGGCCGGGGAGCTGTTTTTT. Its translation: CASSMAGAGELFF.

The chain couples TRBV28 to TRBJ2-3; TRBD2 aligns across 12 bases. The CDR3 covers 18 residues. The trim removed 5 bases at V and 6 bases at J, leaving 15 bases unmatched. The germline gives CDR1 MDHEN, CDR2 SYDVKM. This chain's CDR3 is CASSPVLAGGPVPDTQYF. CDR3 sequence (DNA): TGTGCCAGCAGTCCGGTTCTAGCGGGGGGGCCGGTACCTGATACGCAGTATTTT.

This chain connects TRBV19 to TRBJ1-6; TRBD1 might be the D (5 bases). The CDR3 covers 13 residues. In germline, CDR1 is LNHDA, CDR2 SQIVND (reference sequence). Trimming pared 4 bases from V and 9 bases from J, leaving 10 bases between. CDR3 amino acids: CASSTTVSSPLHF. For the CDR3, the DNA is TGTGCCAGTAGTACGACAGTCAGTTCACCCCTCCACTTT.

This chain joins TRBV3-1 (or the pseudogene TRBV3-2) and TRBJ2-2; D remains ambiguous. CDR1 and CDR2 from the germline V gene are LGHDT and YNNKEL (reference sequence). The CDR3 spans 15 residues. V was trimmed by 2 bases and J by 0 bases, leaving 7 bases between them. The DNA of the CDR3 is TGTGCCAGCAGCCAATTATCTGCGAACACCGGGGAGCTGTTTTTT. It specifies CASSQLSANTGELFF.

V and J are TRBV11-2 and TRBJ2-5; 8 bases fit TRBD2. The germline gives CDR1 SGHAT, CDR2 FQNNGV. Losses at the gene ends were 5 bases for V and 6 bases for J; bases not matched to a gene: 11. The CDR3 spans 15 residues. The CDR3 protein is CASSQVDGRAKTQYF. The DNA for the CDR3 is TGTGCCAGCAGCCAGGTGGACGGGAGGGCGAAGACCCAGTACTTC. Looking up the rest from reference TRBV11-2 and TRBJ2-5 gives the full variable domain: EAGVAQSPRYKIIEKRQSVAFWCNPISGHATLYWYQQILGQGPKLLIQFQNNGVVDDSQLPKDRFSAERLKGVDSTLKIQPAKLEDSAVYLCASSQVDGRAKTQYFGPGTRLLVL.

The chain is built from TRBV9 and TRBJ2-7, with D possibly TRBD2 on 6 matching bases. Germline V gives CDR1 SGDLS, CDR2 YYNGEE. The CDR3 totals 14 residues. Trimming cost V 2 bases and J 6 bases, with 15 bases left between them. CDR3: CASSVSVGGLEQYF. CDR3 bases: TGTGCCAGCAGCGTTAGCGTCGGAGGGCTCGAGCAGTACTTC.

A single count supports this clone. CDR3 loop: CASSLDSTDYGYTF. CDR3 coding DNA: TGCGCCAGCAGCTTAGACAGTACTGACTATGGCTACACCTTC. The J gene is TRBJ1-2, the V gene TRBV5-1, with D possibly being TRBD1 (5 bases). V was cut by 2 bases and J by 3 bases, with 11 bases left in between. Germline CDR1 SGHRS, CDR2 YFSETQ. This CDR3 spans 14 amino acids.

This clone was observed once. The chain carries TRBV4-1 and TRBJ2-5; no clear D gene. The CDR3 is 13 amino acids. The germline gives CDR1 MGHRA, CDR2 YSYEKL. Trimming shortened V by 1 base and J by 0 bases, and 3 bases separated the two germline ends. CDR3 sequence (DNA): TGCGCCAGCAGCCAAGTTAACCAAGAGACCCAGTACTTC. Protein sequence: CASSQVNQETQYF.

The chain combines TRBV18 with TRBJ1-2, with 9 nucleotides matching TRBD1. Germline trimming cut 3 bases from V and 5 bases from J; bases unmatched to any gene: 1. Germline CDR1 is KGHSH and CDR2 is LQKENI. CDR3 length: 13 amino acids. The CDR3 reads CASSPDRGYGYTF. The CDR3 region has the DNA TGTGCCAGCTCACCGGACAGGGGATATGGCTACACCTTC.

The sample holds one count of this clone. The chain has TRBV5-6 and TRBJ2-1; D perhaps matches TRBD1 (6 bases). This CDR3 is built from 12 residues. Germline-derived CDR1 and CDR2 are SGHDT and YYEEEE. Trimming left V 4 bases short and J 9 bases short, with 11 bases between. CDR3 in amino acids: CASSVQGSEQFF. The CDR3 nucleotides are TGTGCCAGCAGCGTACAGGGAAGTGAGCAGTTCTTC.

V is TRBV6-2 or TRBV6-3 and J is TRBJ2-1; weak D call: TRBD2 (5 bases). V gave up 2 bases and J gave up 2 bases, with 13 bases separating them. Germline V gives CDR1 MNHEY, CDR2 SVGEGT. This CDR3 comprises 16 residues. CDR3 sequence reads: CASSYPSQPTYNEQFF. DNA for the CDR3: TGTGCCAGCAGTTACCCTAGCCAGCCCACCTACAATGAGCAGTTCTTC.

The chain links TRBV5-4 to TRBJ2-1; TRBD1 matches at 8 bases. Germline CDR1 is SGHNT and CDR2 is YYREEE (reference sequence). The CDR3 sequence is 13 residues long. Trimming took 0 bases from V and 7 from J; bases not matched to a gene: 0. The CDR3 sequence is CASSLDRGNEQFF. Here the CDR3 DNA reads TGTGCCAGCAGCTTGGACAGGGGGAATGAGCAGTTCTTC. The whole variable domain, filled in from reference TRBV5-4 and TRBJ2-1, reads ETGVTQSPTHLIKTRGQQVTLRCSSQSGHNTVSWYQQALGQGPQFIFQYYREEENGRGNFPPRFSGLQFPNYSSELNVNALELDDSALYLCASSLDRGNEQFFGPGTRLTVL.

The chain has TRBV7-2 and TRBJ2-7; the D is unclear. The CDR3 loop spans 14 amino acids. Germline CDR1 SGHTA, CDR2 FQGNSA. Deletions cut 5 bases from V and 3 bases from J, with 14 bases between. CDR3 DNA: TGTGCCAGCAGCAAAAGGCTACGGAGCTACGAGCAGTACTTC. Its translation: CASSKRLRSYEQYF.